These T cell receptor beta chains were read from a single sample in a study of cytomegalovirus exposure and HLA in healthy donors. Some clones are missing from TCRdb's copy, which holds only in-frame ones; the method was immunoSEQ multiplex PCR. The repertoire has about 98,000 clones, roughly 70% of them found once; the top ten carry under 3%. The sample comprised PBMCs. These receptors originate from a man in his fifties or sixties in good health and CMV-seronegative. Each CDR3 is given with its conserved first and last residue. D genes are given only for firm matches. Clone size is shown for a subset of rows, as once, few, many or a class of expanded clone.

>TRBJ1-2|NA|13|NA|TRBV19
TGTGCCAGTACCCTTCCCGGGGTATATGGCTACACCTTC
CASTLPGVYGYTF
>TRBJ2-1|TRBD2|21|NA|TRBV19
TGTGCCAGTAGTATTCAGCGGCTAGCGGGGGGCGAACACCTCTCCTACAATGAGCAGTTCTTC
CASSIQRLAGGEHLSYNEQFF
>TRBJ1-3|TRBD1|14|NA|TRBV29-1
TGCAGCGTTCTACCCGGGGACAGTGGAAACACCATATATTTT
CSVLPGDSGNTIYF
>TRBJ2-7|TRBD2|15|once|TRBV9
TGTGCCAGCAGCAAAGCCGGGACTAGCGCCTACGAGCAGTACTTC
CASSKAGTSAYEQYF
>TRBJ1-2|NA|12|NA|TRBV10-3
TGTGCCATCAGTGAGTCCGGGTTCCGGGTCTTTTTC
CAISESGFRVFF
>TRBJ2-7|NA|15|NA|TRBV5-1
TGCGCCAGCAGCTCCCTGACAGGTTTCGTCTACGAGCAGTACTTC
CASSSLTGFVYEQYF
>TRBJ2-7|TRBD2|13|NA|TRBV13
TGTGCCAGCAGCTTTGGACTAGCTTACGAGCAGTACTTC
CASSFGLAYEQYF
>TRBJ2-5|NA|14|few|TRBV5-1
TGCGCCAGCAGCCAAGACACGCCTGACAAGACCCAGTACTTC
CASSQDTPDKTQYF
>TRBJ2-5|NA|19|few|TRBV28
TGTGCCAGCAGTTTATTCGAAAATGACGGTGGAGCCCCCCAGGAGACCCAGTACTTC
CASSLFENDGGAPQETQYF
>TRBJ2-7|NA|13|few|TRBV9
TGTGCCAGCAGCGTAGCCGGGGATTACGAGCAGTACTTC
CASSVAGDYEQYF
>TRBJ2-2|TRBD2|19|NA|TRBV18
TGTGCCAGCTCACCACCGGAACTAGCGGGAGCGGCAAACACCGGGGAGCTGTTTTTT
CASSPPELAGAANTGELFF
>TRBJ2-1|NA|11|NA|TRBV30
TGTGCCTGGACCCTAAGAAATGAGCAGTTCTTC
CAWTLRNEQFF
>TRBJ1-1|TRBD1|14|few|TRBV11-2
TGTGCCAGCAGCTTAGGCAACAGGGGGCGGCCAGCTTTCTTT
CASSLGNRGRPAFF
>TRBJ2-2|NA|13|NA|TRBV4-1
TGCGCCAGCAGCCCCTATGCCTCCGGGGAGCTGTTTTTT
CASSPYASGELFF
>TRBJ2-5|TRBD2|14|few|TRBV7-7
TGTGCTAGCAGCTCTGGACTAGCAGGGGAGACCCAGTACTTC
CASSSGLAGETQYF
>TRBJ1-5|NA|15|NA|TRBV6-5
TGTGCCAGCATCTCCGGGAGCCCGGTCGGGTGGCCCCAGCATTTT
CASISGSPVGWPQHF
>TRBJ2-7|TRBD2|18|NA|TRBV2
TGTGCCAGCAGTGACCTGGAGACCGGACTAGCGGACGTCTACGAGCAGTACTTC
CASSDLETGLADVYEQYF
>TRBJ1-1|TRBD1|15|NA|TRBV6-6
TGTGCCAGCAGTTATCCGACAGGGGGGAGCACTGAAGCTTTCTTT
CASSYPTGGSTEAFF
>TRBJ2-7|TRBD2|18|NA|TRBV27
TGTGCCAGCAGTTTCGCTCCCGGGACTAGCGGGGGGGTGAAAGAGCAGTACTTC
CASSFAPGTSGGVKEQYF
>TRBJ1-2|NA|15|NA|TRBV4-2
TGTGCCAGCAGCCAAGATGGGCTAAGGGAGGGTGGCTACACCTTC
CASSQDGLREGGYTF
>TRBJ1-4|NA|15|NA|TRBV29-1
TGCAGCGTTGAGGCAGGGGAACCTTTTAATGAAAAACTGTTTTTT
CSVEAGEPFNEKLFF
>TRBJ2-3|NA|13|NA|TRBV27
TGTGCCAGCAGTCATGCGGAGGGTGATACGCAGTATTTT
CASSHAEGDTQYF
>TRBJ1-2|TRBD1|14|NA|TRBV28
TGTGCCAGCAGATCGCCGACAGGGGCGGGTGGCTACACCTTC
CASRSPTGAGGYTF
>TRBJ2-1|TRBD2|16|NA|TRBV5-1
TGCGCCAGCAGCTTGAATCTCGGCGGGGGGAATAATGAGCAGTTCTTC
CASSLNLGGGNNEQFF
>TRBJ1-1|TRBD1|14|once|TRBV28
TGTGCCAGCAGTTCGGGACAGCGTAACACTGAAGCTTTCTTT
CASSSGQRNTEAFF
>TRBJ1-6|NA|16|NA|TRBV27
TGTGCCAGCAGTTTTCAAGTTCAGGGAGGTCTGGGGCCCCTCCACTTT
CASSFQVQGGLGPLHF
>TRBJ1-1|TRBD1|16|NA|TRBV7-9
TGTTCCAGCAGCTTAGGCAGGGGGTCAGGGGACACTGAAGCTTTCTTT
CSSSLGRGSGDTEAFF
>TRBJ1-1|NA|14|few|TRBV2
TGTGCCAGCAGTGAGAAGGGAGGTCGCACTGAAGCTTTCTTT
CASSEKGGRTEAFF
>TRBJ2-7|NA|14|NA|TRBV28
TGTGCCAGCACCCGACAGCAGAACTCCTACGAGCAGTACTTC
CASTRQQNSYEQYF
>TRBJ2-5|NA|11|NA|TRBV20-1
TGCAGTGCTACCTTCCAAGAGACCCAGTACTTC
CSATFQETQYF
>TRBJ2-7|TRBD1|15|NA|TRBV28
TGTGCCAGCGTTTCCGACAGGGTGAGCTCCTACGAGCAGTACTTC
CASVSDRVSSYEQYF
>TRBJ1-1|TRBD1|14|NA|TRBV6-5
TGTGCCAGCAACGACAGGGGAAGTAGCACTGAAGCTTTCTTT
CASNDRGSSTEAFF
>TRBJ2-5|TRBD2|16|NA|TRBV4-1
TGCGCCAGCAGCCAAGGTCTAGCGGGGGGACAAGAGACCCAGTACTTC
CASSQGLAGGQETQYF
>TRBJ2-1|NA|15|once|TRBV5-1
TGCGCCAGCAGCCCAACAGGGCATGGCTACAATGAGCAGTTCTTC
CASSPTGHGYNEQFF
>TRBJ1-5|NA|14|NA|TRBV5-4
TGTGCCAGCAGCTTAGGCCGGGGAGATCAGCCCCAGCATTTT
CASSLGRGDQPQHF
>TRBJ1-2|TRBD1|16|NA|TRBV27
TGTGCCAGCAGTTTTTCCTACCGGACAGGGGTTAAGGGCTACACCTTC
CASSFSYRTGVKGYTF